The clone carrying this T cell receptor beta chain was detected only a few times. TCRdb called the RT-PCR reads again in MiXCR, with one record for every CDR3 protein. The sample has hundreds of thousands of distinct CDR3 sequences, 14% seen once. The V end was cut by 5 bases, the J end by 10 bases, with 18 bases between. This CDR3 comprises 14 residues. Looked up from germline, CDR1 is LNHDA and CDR2 is SQIVND (reference sequence). What was sequenced was memory CD4+ T cells from blood. The clonotype comes from a female donor in good health, serving as a healthy control. V and J are TRBV19 and TRBJ2-1; D might be TRBD1 or TRBD2, each matching 6 bases. CDR3 sequence reads: CASSLRGSGAEQFF. CDR3 sequence (DNA): TGTGCCAGTAGTCTTCGGGGGTCAGGGGCGGAGCAGTTCTTC.